A single sample gave rise to the 2 T cell receptor beta chains below, sequenced in a study of identifying expanded T cells in peripheral blood. The repertoire was sequenced with immunoSEQ multiplex PCR; TCRdb's copy has only in-frame clones and lacks some. The table shows some 91,000 clones, with roughly 88% occurring only once. Sequenced sample: blood. Source of these receptors: a person aged 18 to 75 in good health.

J is TRBJ2-3 and V is TRBV18; 9 positions match TRBD2. The CDR3 has 16 amino acids. CDR1 KGHSH and CDR2 LQKENI come from the germline V gene. V lost 3 bases and J lost 1; bases outside the gene matches: 5. The CDR3 DNA follows: TGTGCCAGCTCACCGAAAGCGGGAGGCGGCACAGATACGCAGTATTTT. The encoded protein is CASSPKAGGGTDTQYF.

This chain connects TRBV5-6 to TRBJ2-5, with D uncertain. Germline CDR1 SGHDT, CDR2 YYEEEE. V shed 6 bases and J shed 7 bases, with 22 bases lying between them. The CDR3 has 15 residues. CDR3 in DNA: TGTGCCAGCAACCGTATGGTAAAGAGTCCATGGACCCAGTACTTC. Translated: CASNRMVKSPWTQYF.